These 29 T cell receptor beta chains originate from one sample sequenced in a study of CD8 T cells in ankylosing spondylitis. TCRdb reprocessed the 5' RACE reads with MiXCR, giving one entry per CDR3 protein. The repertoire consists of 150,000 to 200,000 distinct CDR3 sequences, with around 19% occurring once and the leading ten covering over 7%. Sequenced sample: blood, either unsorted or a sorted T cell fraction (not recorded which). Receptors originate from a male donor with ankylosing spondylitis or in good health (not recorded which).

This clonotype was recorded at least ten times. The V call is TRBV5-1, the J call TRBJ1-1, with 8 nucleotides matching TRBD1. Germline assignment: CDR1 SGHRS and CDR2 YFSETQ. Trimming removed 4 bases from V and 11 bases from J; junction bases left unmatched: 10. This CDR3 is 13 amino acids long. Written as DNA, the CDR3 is TGCGCCAGCAGCCCAGAGACAGGGGTAGCGGCTTTCTTT. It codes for CASSPETGVAAFF. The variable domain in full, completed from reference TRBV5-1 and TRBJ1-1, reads KAGVTQTPRYLIKTRGQQVTLSCSPISGHRSVSWYQQTPGQGLQFLFEYFSETQRNKGNFPGRFSGRQFSNSRSEMNVSTLELGDSALYLCASSPETGVAAFFGQGTRLTVV.

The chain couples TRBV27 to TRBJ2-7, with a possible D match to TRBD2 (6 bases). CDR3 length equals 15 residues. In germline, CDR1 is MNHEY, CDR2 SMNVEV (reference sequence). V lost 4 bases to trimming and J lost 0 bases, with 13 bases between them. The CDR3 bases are TGTGCCAGCAGTTGGTGGAGGGGCGGCTCCTACGAGCAGTACTTC. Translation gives CASSWWRGGSYEQYF.

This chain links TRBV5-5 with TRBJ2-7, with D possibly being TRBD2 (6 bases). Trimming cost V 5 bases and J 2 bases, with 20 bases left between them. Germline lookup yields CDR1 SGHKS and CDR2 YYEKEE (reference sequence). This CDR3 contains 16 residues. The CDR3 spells CASREGIRDSTYEQYF. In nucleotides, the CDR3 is TGTGCCAGCAGAGAGGGAATCCGGGACTCTACCTACGAGCAGTACTTC.

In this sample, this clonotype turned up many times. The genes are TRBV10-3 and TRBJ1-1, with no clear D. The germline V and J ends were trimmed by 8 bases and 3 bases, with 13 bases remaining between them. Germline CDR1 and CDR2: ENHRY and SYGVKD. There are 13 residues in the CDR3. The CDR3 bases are TGTGCCATCTCTACCTCGGGAGACACTGAAGCTTTCTTT. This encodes CAISTSGDTEAFF.

The CDR3 nucleotides read TGTGCCAGCAGCCGACTATGGAGGCGGCGAACGATGAACACCGGGGAGCTGTTTTTT. Translation gives CASSRLWRRRTMNTGELFF. The V gene is TRBV7-8, the J gene TRBJ2-2; D is possibly TRBD2 (5 bases). The CDR3 contains 19 residues. Per germline, CDR1 SGHVS and CDR2 FQNEAQ. Trimming stripped 5 bases from V and 1 base from J, with 23 bases between. Using reference TRBV7-8 and TRBJ2-2 for the parts outside the CDR3, the full variable domain is GAGVSQSPRYKVAKRGQDVALRCDPISGHVSLFWYQQALGQGPEFLTYFQNEAQLDKSGLPSDRFFAERPEGSVSTLKIQRTQQEDSAVYLCASSRLWRRRTMNTGELFFGEGSRLTVL.

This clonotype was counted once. The CDR3, as DNA: TGTGCCAGCAGTTTACCCGTTTCACCCCTCCACTTT. Protein product: CASSLPVSPLHF. V is TRBV28 and J is TRBJ1-6, with unresolved D. This CDR3 region has 12 residues. V dropped 2 bases and J dropped 9 bases, with 5 bases sitting between them. Germline V lookup: CDR1 MDHEN, CDR2 SYDVKM. The whole variable domain, remainder taken from reference TRBV28 and TRBJ1-6, is DVKVTQSSRYLVKRTGEKVFLECVQDMDHENMFWYRQDPGLGLRLIYFSYDVKMKEKGDIPEGYSVSREKKERFSLILESASTNQTSMYLCASSLPVSPLHFGNGTRLTVT.

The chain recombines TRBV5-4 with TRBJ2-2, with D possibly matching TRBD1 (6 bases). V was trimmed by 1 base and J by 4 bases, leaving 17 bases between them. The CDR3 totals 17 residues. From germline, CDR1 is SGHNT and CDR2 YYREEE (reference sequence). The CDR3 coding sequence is TGTGCCAGCAGCTTGAAGCCAGGGGCGAGGTTCACCGGGGAGCTGTTTTTT. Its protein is CASSLKPGARFTGELFF.

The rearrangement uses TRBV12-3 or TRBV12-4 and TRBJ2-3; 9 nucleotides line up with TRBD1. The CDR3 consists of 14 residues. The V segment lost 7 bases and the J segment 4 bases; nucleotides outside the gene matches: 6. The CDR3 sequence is CASKTGGDADTQYF. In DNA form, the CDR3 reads TGTGCCAGCAAAACAGGGGGCGACGCAGATACGCAGTATTTT.

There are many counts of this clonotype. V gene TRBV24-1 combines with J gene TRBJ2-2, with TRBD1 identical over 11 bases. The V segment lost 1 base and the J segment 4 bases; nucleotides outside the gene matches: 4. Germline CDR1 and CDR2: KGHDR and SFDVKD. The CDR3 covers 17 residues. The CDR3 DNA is TGTGCCACCAGTGATTTAAGGACAGGGGGCGGCACCGGGGAGCTGTTTTTT. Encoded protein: CATSDLRTGGGTGELFF.

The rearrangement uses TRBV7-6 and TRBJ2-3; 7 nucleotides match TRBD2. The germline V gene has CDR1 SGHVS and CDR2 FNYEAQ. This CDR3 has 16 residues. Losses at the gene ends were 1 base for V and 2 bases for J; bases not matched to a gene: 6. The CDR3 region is CASSLDGAGSTDTQYF. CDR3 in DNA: TGTGCCAGCAGCTTAGATGGAGCGGGGTCCACAGATACGCAGTATTTT. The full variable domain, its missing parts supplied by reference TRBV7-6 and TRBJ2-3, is GAGVSQSPRYKVTKRGQDVALRCDPISGHVSLYWYRQALGQGPEFLTYFNYEAQQDKSGLPNDRFSAERPEGSISTLTIQRTEQRDSAMYRCASSLDGAGSTDTQYFGPGTRLTVL.

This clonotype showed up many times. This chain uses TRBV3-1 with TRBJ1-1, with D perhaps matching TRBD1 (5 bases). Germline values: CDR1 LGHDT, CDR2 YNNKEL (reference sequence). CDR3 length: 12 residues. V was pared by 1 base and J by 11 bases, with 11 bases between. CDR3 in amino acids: CASSQGGGGAFF. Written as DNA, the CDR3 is TGTGCCAGCAGCCAAGGCGGGGGAGGTGCTTTCTTT.

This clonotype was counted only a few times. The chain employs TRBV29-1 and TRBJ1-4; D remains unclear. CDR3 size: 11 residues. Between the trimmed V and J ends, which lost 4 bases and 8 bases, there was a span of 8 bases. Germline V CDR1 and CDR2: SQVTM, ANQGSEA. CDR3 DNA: TGCAGCGTTGGAAACGGCGAAAAACTGTTTTTT. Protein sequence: CSVGNGEKLFF.

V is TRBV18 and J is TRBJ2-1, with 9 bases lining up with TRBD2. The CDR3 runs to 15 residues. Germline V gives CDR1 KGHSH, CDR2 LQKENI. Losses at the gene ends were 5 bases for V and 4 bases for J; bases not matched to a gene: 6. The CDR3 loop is CASSSAGGFYNEQFF. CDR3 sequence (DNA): TGTGCCAGCTCATCAGCGGGAGGATTTTACAATGAGCAGTTCTTC. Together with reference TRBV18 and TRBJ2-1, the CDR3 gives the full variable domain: NAGVMQNPRHLVRRRGQEARLRCSPMKGHSHVYWYRQLPEEGLKFMVYLQKENIIDESGMPKERFSAEFPKEGPSILRIQQVVRGDSAAYFCASSSAGGFYNEQFFGPGTRLTVL.

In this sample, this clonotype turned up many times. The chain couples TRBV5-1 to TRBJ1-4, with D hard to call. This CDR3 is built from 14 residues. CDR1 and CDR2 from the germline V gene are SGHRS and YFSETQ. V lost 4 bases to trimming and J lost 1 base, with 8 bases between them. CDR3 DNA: TGCGCCAGCAGCCCGAAAGGAACTAATGAAAAACTGTTTTTT. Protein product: CASSPKGTNEKLFF.

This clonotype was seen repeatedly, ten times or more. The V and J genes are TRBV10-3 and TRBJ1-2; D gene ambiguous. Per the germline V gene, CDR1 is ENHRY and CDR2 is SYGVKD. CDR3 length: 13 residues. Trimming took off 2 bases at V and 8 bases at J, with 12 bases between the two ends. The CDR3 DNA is TGTGCCATCAGTGAGCTGGGGTTCGACGGCTACACCTTC. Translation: CAISELGFDGYTF.

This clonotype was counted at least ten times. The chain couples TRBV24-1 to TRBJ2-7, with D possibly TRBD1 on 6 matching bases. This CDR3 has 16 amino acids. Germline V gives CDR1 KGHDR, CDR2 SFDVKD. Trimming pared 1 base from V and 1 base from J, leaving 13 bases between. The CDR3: CATSDFPDSLSYEQYF. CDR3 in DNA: TGTGCCACCAGTGATTTTCCGGACAGCCTATCCTACGAGCAGTACTTC.

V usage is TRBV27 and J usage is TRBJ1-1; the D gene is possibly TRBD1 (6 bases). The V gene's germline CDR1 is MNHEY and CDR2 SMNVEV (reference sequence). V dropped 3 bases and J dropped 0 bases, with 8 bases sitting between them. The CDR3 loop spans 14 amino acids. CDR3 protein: CASSFTGMNTEAFF. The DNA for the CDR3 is TGTGCCAGCAGTTTCACAGGGATGAACACTGAAGCTTTCTTT.

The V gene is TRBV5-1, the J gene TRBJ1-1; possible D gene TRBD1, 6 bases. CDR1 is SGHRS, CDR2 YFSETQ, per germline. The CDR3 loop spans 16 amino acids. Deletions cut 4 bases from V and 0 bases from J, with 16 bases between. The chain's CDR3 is CASSQGTEIMNTEAFF. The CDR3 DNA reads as TGCGCCAGCAGCCAGGGGACGGAGATCATGAACACTGAAGCTTTCTTT.

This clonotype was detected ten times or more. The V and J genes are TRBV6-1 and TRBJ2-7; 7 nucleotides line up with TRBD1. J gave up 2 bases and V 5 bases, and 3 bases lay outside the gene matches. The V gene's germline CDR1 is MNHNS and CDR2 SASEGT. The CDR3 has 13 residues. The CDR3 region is CASSTTGAYEQYF. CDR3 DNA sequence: TGTGCCAGCAGTACCACAGGGGCCTACGAGCAGTACTTC.

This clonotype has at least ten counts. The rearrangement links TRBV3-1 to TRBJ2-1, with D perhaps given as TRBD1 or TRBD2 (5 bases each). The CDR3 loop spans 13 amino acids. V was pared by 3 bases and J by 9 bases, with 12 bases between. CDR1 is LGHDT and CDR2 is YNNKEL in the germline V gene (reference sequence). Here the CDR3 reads CASSQGRRGEQFF. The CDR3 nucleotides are TGTGCCAGCAGCCAGGGACGTAGGGGTGAGCAGTTCTTC.

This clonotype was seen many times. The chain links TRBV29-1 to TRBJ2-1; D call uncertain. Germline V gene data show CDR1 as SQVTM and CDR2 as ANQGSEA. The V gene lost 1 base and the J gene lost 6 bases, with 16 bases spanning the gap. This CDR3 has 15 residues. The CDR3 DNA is TGCAGCGTTGAAGTTCTACAGCGTCCTGTCAATGAGCAGTTCTTC. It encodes CSVEVLQRPVNEQFF.

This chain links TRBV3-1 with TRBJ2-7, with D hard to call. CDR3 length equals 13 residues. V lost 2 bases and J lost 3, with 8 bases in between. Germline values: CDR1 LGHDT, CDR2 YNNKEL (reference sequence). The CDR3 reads CASSQRLFYEQYF. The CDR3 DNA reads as TGTGCCAGCAGCCAAAGACTTTTCTACGAGCAGTACTTC.

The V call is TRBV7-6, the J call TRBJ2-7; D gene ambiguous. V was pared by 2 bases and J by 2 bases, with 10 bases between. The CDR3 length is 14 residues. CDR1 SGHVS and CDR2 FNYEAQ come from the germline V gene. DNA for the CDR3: TGTGCCAGCAGCTTAAGTAACGAAGCCTACGAGCAGTACTTC. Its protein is CASSLSNEAYEQYF.

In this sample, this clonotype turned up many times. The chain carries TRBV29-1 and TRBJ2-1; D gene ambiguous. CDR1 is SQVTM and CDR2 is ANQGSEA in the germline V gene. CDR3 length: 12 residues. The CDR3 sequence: CSGRMAYNEQFF. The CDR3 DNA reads TGCAGTGGCCGTATGGCCTACAATGAGCAGTTCTTC.

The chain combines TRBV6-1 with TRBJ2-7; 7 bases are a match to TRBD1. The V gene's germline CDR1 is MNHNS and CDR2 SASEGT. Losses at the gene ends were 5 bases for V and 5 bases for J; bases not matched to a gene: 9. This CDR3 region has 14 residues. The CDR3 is CASSFGDREDEQYF. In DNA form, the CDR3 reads TGTGCCAGCAGTTTCGGCGACAGGGAAGACGAGCAGTACTTC.

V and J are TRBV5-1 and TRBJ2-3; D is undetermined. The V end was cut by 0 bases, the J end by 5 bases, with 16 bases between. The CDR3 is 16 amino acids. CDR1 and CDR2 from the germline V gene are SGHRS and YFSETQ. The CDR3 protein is CASSLELALGGDTQYF. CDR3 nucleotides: TGCGCCAGCAGCTTGGAATTAGCCCTGGGCGGAGATACGCAGTATTTT.

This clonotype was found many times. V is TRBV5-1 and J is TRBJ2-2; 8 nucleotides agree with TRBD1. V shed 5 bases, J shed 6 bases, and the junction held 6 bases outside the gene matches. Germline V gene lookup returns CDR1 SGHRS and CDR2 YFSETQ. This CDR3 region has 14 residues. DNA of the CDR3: TGCGCCAGCAGTGTCAGGGGGCAGTCCGGGGAGCTGTTTTTT. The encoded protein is CASSVRGQSGELFF.

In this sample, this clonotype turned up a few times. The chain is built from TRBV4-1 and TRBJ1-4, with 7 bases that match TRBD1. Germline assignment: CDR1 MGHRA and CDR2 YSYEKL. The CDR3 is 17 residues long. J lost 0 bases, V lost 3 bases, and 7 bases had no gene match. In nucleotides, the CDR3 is TGCGCCAGCAGCCAGTCCGGGACAGTTGCAACTAATGAAAAACTGTTTTTT. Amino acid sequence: CASSQSGTVATNEKLFF.

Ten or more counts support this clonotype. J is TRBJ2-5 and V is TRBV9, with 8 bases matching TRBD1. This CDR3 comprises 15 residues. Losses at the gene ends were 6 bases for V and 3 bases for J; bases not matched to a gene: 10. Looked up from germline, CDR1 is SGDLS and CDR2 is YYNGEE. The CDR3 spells CASTRQGIGEETQYF. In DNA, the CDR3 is TGTGCCAGCACCCGACAGGGGATAGGGGAAGAGACCCAGTACTTC.